These 18 T cell receptor beta chains were sequenced from one sample in a study of cytomegalovirus exposure and HLA in healthy donors. Method: immunoSEQ multiplex PCR; TCRdb's copy keeps in-frame clones and lacks some. Found here are around 50,000 clones, approximately 95% of them singletons; the top ten hold about 8%. The sample comprised PBMCs. Receptor source: a young woman in good health and CMV-seropositive.

The chain joins TRBV19 to TRBJ2-2, with 11 bases fitting TRBD2. The ends lost 4 bases at V and 5 bases at J; junction bases unmatched: 3. The CDR3 is 15 residues long. Germline V gene sequence: CDR1 LNHDA, CDR2 SQIVND (reference sequence). CDR3 nucleotides: TGTGCCAGTAGTAGTACTAGCGGGAGAACCGGGGAGCTGTTTTTT. Translation: CASSSTSGRTGELFF.

This clone appeared once. The genes are TRBV14 and TRBJ2-3; TRBD2 is a possible D gene (5 bases). The CDR3 is made up of 17 amino acids. Germline CDR1 SGHDN, CDR2 FVKESK. Trimming pared 2 bases from V and 0 bases from J, leaving 15 bases between. CDR3 bases: TGTGCCAGCAGCCAACCTACTAGTTTTAGTAGCACAGATACGCAGTATTTT. Translating it yields CASSQPTSFSSTDTQYF.

The chain uses TRBV9 and TRBJ2-5; 7 bases match TRBD2. The CDR3 runs 15 residues. The V gene's germline CDR1 is SGDLS and CDR2 YYNGEE. Germline trimming cut 3 bases from V and 5 bases from J; bases unmatched to any gene: 10. The CDR3 loop is CASSEFGGGMETQYF. CDR3 in DNA: TGTGCCAGCAGCGAGTTTGGGGGAGGGATGGAGACCCAGTACTTC.

The J gene is TRBJ2-1, the V gene TRBV9; TRBD2 agrees at 14 bases. Germline V lookup: CDR1 SGDLS, CDR2 YYNGEE. This CDR3 has 16 amino acids. V trimming: 3 bases; J trimming: 7 bases; junction bases outside the gene matches: 6. CDR3 sequence: CASSARLAGGINEQFF. CDR3 sequence (DNA): TGTGCCAGCAGCGCGCGACTAGCGGGAGGGATAAATGAGCAGTTCTTC.

J is TRBJ2-1 and V is TRBV5-1; D is ambiguous. The V gene's germline CDR1 is SGHRS and CDR2 YFSETQ. V was pared by 0 bases and J by 4 bases, with 17 bases between. The CDR3 extends over 17 amino acids. CDR3 protein: CASSLVRGVNGYNEQFF. The CDR3 DNA follows: TGCGCCAGCAGCTTGGTGAGAGGCGTAAACGGATACAATGAGCAGTTCTTC.

The V and J genes are TRBV5-1 and TRBJ2-2; 14 positions agree with TRBD2. V lost 2 bases and J lost 5; bases outside the gene matches: 11. The CDR3 spans 19 residues. Germline lookup yields CDR1 SGHRS and CDR2 YFSETQ. The CDR3 DNA follows: TGCGCCAGCAGCTTCCCAGGGGGACTAGCGGGAGATATAACCGGGGAGCTGTTTTTT. The encoded protein is CASSFPGGLAGDITGELFF.

This chain links TRBV4-2 with TRBJ2-3; 10 nucleotides agree with TRBD2. The CDR3 runs 18 residues. The junction had 13 bases not matched to a gene; V was cut back by 0 bases and J by 7 bases. Germline lookup yields CDR1 LGHNA and CDR2 YNFKEQ. Here the CDR3 reads CASSQDRGLAGAPYTQYF. DNA for the CDR3: TGTGCCAGCAGCCAAGATCGAGGCCTAGCGGGAGCCCCTTATACGCAGTATTTT.

Turning to this clone: At one boundary the junction diverges from the germline segment, which might be a read error. The chain recombines TRBV7-3 with TRBJ2-1, with 12 bases fitting TRBD2. Germline CDR1 and CDR2: SGHTA and FQGTGA. The CDR3 has 15 residues. In DNA, the CDR3 is TGTGCCAGCAGCATAACTAGCGGGAGGTCCCATGAGCAGTTCTTC. Amino acid sequence: CASSITSGRSHEQFF. The full variable domain, in which reference TRBV7-3 and TRBJ2-1 provide the parts outside the CDR3, is GAGVSQTPSNKVTEKGKYVELRCDPISGHTALYWYRQSLGQGPEFLIYFQGTGAADDSGLPNDRFFAVRPEGSVSTLKIQRTERGDSAVYLCASSITSGRSHEQFFGPGTRLTVL.

The chain has TRBV5-1 and TRBJ2-3; TRBD1 matches 7 bases. This CDR3 contains 13 residues. Germline values: CDR1 SGHRS, CDR2 YFSETQ. V lost 2 bases, J lost 11 bases, and 8 bases stayed unmatched. The CDR3: CASSLQGSVMQYF. The CDR3 DNA reads TGCGCCAGCAGCTTACAGGGGTCTGTTATGCAGTATTTT.

The chain has TRBV7-3 and TRBJ2-7; 10 nucleotides match TRBD1. Germline loops: CDR1 SGHTA, CDR2 FQGTGA. The CDR3 has 14 residues. Trimming took 4 bases from V and 4 from J; bases not matched to a gene: 4. CDR3 DNA: TGTGCCAGCAGCTGGGGACAGGGGTCTTACGAGCAGTACTTC. Its protein product is CASSWGQGSYEQYF.

The rearrangement joins TRBV11-3 to TRBJ1-6, with 7 bases aligning to TRBD1. The CDR3 is 15 residues long. From germline, CDR1 is SGHNT and CDR2 YENEEA. The V gene end was trimmed by 3 bases and the J gene end by 6 bases; junction bases not matched to a gene: 5. CDR3 DNA: TGTGCCAGCAGCTTTTTGGGACAGAGTAATTCACCCCTCCACTTT. As protein: CASSFLGQSNSPLHF.

The CDR3 DNA follows: TGCGCCAGCAGCCAAGATCTAGGTAGCGGGAAGACCGGGGAGCTGTTTTTT. Translation: CASSQDLGSGKTGELFF. The chain employs TRBV4-3 and TRBJ2-2; 8 bases agree with TRBD2. Germline assignment: CDR1 LGHNA and CDR2 YSLEER. The junction had 8 bases not matched to a gene; V was cut back by 0 bases and J by 5 bases. The CDR3 covers 17 residues.

V and J are TRBV30 and TRBJ1-6; 7 bases agree with TRBD1. J was trimmed by 9 bases and V by 1 base; bases with no gene match: 9. This CDR3 contains 15 residues. CDR1 and CDR2 (germline): GTSNPN, SVGIG (reference sequence). CDR3 loop: CAWSGKTGHGSPLHF. CDR3 nucleotide sequence: TGTGCCTGGAGTGGAAAGACAGGGCATGGTTCACCCCTCCACTTT. Together with reference TRBV30 and TRBJ1-6, the CDR3 gives the full variable domain: SQTIHQWPATLVQPVGSPLSLECTVEGTSNPNLYWYRQAAGRGLQLLFYSVGIGQISSEVPQNLSASRPQDRQFILSSKKLLLSDSGFYLCAWSGKTGHGSPLHFGNGTRLTVT.

The V and J genes are TRBV28 and TRBJ2-7; TRBD2 aligns across 11 bases. The CDR3 covers 16 residues. The V segment lost 0 bases and the J segment 2 bases; nucleotides outside the gene matches: 3. Germline-derived CDR1 and CDR2 are MDHEN and SYDVKM. CDR3 sequence (DNA): TGTGCCAGCAGTTTATGGCTAGCGGGAGGTACCTACGAGCAGTACTTC. As protein: CASSLWLAGGTYEQYF.

The chain carries TRBV29-1 and TRBJ2-1; D might be TRBD2 (6 bases). The ends were cut back, 4 bases at V and 6 bases at J, with 7 bases in the middle. The CDR3 runs to 11 residues. Germline assignment: CDR1 SQVTM and CDR2 ANQGSEA. CDR3 coding DNA: TGCAGCGTTGGCGGGATCAATGAGCAGTTCTTC. Translated, it gives CSVGGINEQFF.

The V call is TRBV6-4, the J call TRBJ2-1, with TRBD2 matching over 8 bases. The J segment lost 8 bases and the V segment lost 2 bases, leaving 5 bases of the junction unmatched. The CDR3 is made up of 14 amino acids. Looked up from germline, CDR1 is MRHNA and CDR2 is SNTAGT. The CDR3 loop is CASSDPSGSDEQFF. The CDR3 bases are TGTGCCAGCAGTGACCCCAGCGGGAGCGATGAGCAGTTCTTC.

This rearrangement joins TRBV4-1 to TRBJ2-7, with 9 bases matching TRBD1. The CDR3 is 15 amino acids. With 4 bases clipped from V and 0 bases from J, the junction kept 4 bases outside the gene matches. From germline, CDR1 is MGHRA and CDR2 YSYEKL. CDR3 sequence (DNA): TGCGCCAGCAGCCCTGGACAGGGGCCCTCCTACGAGCAGTACTTC. Translation: CASSPGQGPSYEQYF.

CDR3 in DNA: TGTGCCAGCCCCTTGGGCAAGGCTGGGGCCAACGTCCTGACTTTC. Translating it yields CASPLGKAGANVLTF. This sequence joins TRBV7-9 and TRBJ2-6; D remains unclear. This CDR3 is built from 15 residues. Germline V lookup: CDR1 SEHNR, CDR2 FQNEAQ (reference sequence). The V end was cut by 8 bases, the J end by 2 bases, with 13 bases between.